This TCR beta chain was captured by sequencing in a study of identifying expanded T cells in peripheral blood. TCRdb's table, derived via immunoSEQ multiplex PCR, lists solely in-frame clones and lacks some. Of approximately 100,000 clones in the sample, 88% were seen once. The receptor was derived from a person aged 18 to 75 in good health. Source material: blood.

CDR3 sequence reads: CASSEGRGANTIYF. CDR3 bases: TGTGCCAGCAGTGAAGGTCGGGGAGCAAACACCATATATTTT. The rearrangement uses TRBV2 and TRBJ1-3; D uncertain. From germline, CDR1 is SNHLY and CDR2 FYNNEI. V gave up 1 base and J gave up 6 bases, with 10 bases separating them. CDR3 length: 14 residues.